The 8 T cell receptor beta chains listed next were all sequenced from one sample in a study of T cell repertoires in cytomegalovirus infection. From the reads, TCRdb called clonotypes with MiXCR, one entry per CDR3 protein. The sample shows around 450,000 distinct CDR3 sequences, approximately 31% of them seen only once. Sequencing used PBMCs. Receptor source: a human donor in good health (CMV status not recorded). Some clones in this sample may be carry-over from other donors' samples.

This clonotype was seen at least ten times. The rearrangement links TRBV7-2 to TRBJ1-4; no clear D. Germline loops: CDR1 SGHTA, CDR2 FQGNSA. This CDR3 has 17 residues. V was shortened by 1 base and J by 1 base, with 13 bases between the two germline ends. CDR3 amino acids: CASSLDSAGVTNEKLFF. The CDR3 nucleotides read TGTGCCAGCAGCTTAGATTCCGCCGGGGTAACTAATGAAAAACTGTTTTTT.

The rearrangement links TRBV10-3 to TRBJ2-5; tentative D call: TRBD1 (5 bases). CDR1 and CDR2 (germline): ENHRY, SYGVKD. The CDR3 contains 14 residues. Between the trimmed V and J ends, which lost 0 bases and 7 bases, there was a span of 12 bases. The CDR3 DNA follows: TGTGCCATCAGTGAGTCGACAGCCAACGCGACCCAGTACTTC. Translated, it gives CAISESTANATQYF.

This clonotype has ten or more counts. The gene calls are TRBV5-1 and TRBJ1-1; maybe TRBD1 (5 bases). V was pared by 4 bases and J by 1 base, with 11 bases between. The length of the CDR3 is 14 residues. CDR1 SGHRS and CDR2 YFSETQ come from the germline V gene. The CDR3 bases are TGCGCCAGCAGCGGCTACACAGGGAACACTGAAGCTTTCTTT. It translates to CASSGYTGNTEAFF.

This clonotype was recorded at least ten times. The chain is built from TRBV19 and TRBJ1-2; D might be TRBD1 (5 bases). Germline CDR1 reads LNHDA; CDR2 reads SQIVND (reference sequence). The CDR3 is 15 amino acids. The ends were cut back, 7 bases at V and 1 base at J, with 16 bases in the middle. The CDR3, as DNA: TGTGCCAGTACCTCCGGGGGACTGCTTAACTATGGCTACACCTTC. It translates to CASTSGGLLNYGYTF. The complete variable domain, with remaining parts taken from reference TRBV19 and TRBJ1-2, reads DGGITQSPKYLFRKEGQNVTLSCEQNLNHDAMYWYRQDPGQGLRLIYYSQIVNDFQKGDIAEGYSVSREKKESFPLTVTSAQKNPTAFYLCASTSGGLLNYGYTFGSGTRLTVV.

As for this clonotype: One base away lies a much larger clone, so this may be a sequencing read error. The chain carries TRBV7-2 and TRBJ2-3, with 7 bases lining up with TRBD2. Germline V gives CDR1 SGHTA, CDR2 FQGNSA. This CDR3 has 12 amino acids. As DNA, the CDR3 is TGTGTCAGCGGAGGCGGGGGAGATACGCAGTATTTT. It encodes CVSGGGGDTQYF.

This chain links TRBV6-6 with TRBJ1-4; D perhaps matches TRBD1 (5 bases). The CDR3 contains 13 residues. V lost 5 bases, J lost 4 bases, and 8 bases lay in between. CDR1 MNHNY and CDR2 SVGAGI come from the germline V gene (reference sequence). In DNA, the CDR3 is TGTGCCAGCAGTGGGGACCTTAATGAAAAACTGTTTTTT. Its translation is CASSGDLNEKLFF.

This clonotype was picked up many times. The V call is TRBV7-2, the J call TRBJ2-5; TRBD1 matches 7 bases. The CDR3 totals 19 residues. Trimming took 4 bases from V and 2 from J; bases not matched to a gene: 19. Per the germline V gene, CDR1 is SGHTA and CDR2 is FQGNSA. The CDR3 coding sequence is TGTGCCAGCAGCTCCAAATTCTTACAGGACAGGTGGGGTCAAGAGACCCAGTACTTC. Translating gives CASSSKFLQDRWGQETQYF.

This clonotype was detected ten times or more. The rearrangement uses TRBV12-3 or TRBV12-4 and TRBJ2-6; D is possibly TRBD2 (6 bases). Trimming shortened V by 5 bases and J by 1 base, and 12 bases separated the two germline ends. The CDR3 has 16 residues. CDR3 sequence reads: CASSRGTLSGANVLTF. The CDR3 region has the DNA TGTGCCAGCAGTCGCGGGACTCTATCTGGGGCCAACGTCCTGACTTTC.